The entry below gives a single T cell receptor beta chain sequence along with its context. The sample comes from a study of blood T cell repertoires in COVID-19. As for the study in general: Acute and convalescent COVID-19 samples came from the United States, Italy and Spain. Sources were T cells, B-cell-depleted T cells, or PBMCs; the material itself was cDNA or gDNA.

Germline CDR1 and CDR2: LNHDA and SQIVND (reference sequence). This CDR3 is 16 amino acids long. Trimming at V came to 4 bases and at J to 3 bases, leaving 11 bases not matched to a gene. Original analysis: From reference gene primer amplification, estimates of nucleated cell counts were derived. Using immunoSEQ multiplex PCR, the repertoire was profiled, and TCRdb retains in-frame clones only, with some absent. The V and J calls and the clone size are those of that table, but D and trimming were determined from the DNA. The data contain 200,000 to 300,000 clones, around 88% of them singletons. The rearrangement links TRBV19 to TRBJ1-1; 7 bases map to TRBD1. Sequencing was done on a sample of peripheral blood. The TCR comes from a man under 40 with active or convalescent COVID-19. CDR3 protein: CASSTGQVWFDTEAFF. CDR3 DNA sequence: TGTGCCAGTAGTACCGGACAGGTTTGGTTTGACACTGAAGCTTTCTTT.